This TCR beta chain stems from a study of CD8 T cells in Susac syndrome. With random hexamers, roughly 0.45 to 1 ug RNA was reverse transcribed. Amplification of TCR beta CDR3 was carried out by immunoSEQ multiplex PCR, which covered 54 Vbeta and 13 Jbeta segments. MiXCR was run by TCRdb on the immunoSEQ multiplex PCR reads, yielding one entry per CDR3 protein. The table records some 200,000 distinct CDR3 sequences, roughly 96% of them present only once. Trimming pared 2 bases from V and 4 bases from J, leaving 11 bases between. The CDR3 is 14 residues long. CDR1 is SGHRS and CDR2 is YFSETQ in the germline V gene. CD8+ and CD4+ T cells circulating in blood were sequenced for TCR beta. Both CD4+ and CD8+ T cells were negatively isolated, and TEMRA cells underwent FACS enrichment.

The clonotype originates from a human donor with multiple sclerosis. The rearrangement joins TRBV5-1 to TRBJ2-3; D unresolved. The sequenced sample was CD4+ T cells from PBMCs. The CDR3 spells CASSFSTGPDTQYF. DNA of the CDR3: TGCGCCAGCAGCTTCTCGACTGGGCCAGATACGCAGTATTTT.